The rows below give T cell receptor beta chains drawn from one sample of a study of CD8 T cells in ankylosing spondylitis. TCRdb passed the 5' RACE reads through MiXCR, listing each CDR3 protein once. The sample includes more than 250,000 distinct CDR3 sequences, 11% of them seen just once. Material for sequencing was blood, either unsorted or a sorted T cell fraction (not recorded which). The source is a female donor with ankylosing spondylitis or in good health (not recorded which). CDR3s include the opening cysteine and the closing phenylalanine or tryptophan. A D gene is named only where the DNA matches it firmly. The size entry is marked missing in some rows and otherwise reads once, few, many or a size class.

abundance: many; d_gene: -; v_gene: TRBV24-1; j_gene: TRBJ2-3; CDR3nt: TGTGCCACCAGTGATTATGGTAGCGGAGCCACAGATACGCAGTATTTT; CDR3aa: CATSDYGSGATDTQYF
abundance: -; d_gene: -; v_gene: TRBV7-2; j_gene: TRBJ2-1; CDR3nt: TGTGCCAGCAGCAACGACAGGAGCTCCTACAATGAGCAGTTCTTC; CDR3aa: CASSNDRSSYNEQFF
abundance: -; d_gene: -; v_gene: TRBV10-3; j_gene: TRBJ1-1; CDR3nt: TGTGCCATCAGAGGTAGCAACGCTGAAGCTTTCTTT; CDR3aa: CAIRGSNAEAFF
abundance: many; d_gene: -; v_gene: TRBV29-1; j_gene: TRBJ2-3; CDR3nt: TGCAGCGTTGATATGAGCACAGATACGCAGTATTTT; CDR3aa: CSVDMSTDTQYF
abundance: many; d_gene: -; v_gene: TRBV28; j_gene: TRBJ2-7; CDR3nt: TGTGCCAGCAGTCTAGGGGGGGCCTCCGCCTACGAGCAGTACTTC; CDR3aa: CASSLGGASAYEQYF
abundance: many; d_gene: -; v_gene: TRBV7-3; j_gene: TRBJ1-6; CDR3nt: TGTGCCAGCAGCTTAACTAGCTCCTATAATTCACCCCTCCACTTT; CDR3aa: CASSLTSSYNSPLHF
abundance: many; d_gene: -; v_gene: TRBV6-5; j_gene: TRBJ2-3; CDR3nt: TGTGCCAGCCGTTACCCGGGGACAGATACGCAGTATTTT; CDR3aa: CASRYPGTDTQYF
abundance: few; d_gene: -; v_gene: TRBV5-1; j_gene: TRBJ2-1; CDR3nt: TGCGCCAGCAGCAGGATACAGGGAAATGAGCAGTTCTTC; CDR3aa: CASSRIQGNEQFF
abundance: -; d_gene: -; v_gene: TRBV20-1; j_gene: TRBJ2-7; CDR3nt: TGCAGTGTAAGCCGGGACGTCGGCTACGAGCAGTACTTC; CDR3aa: CSVSRDVGYEQYF
abundance: many; d_gene: -; v_gene: TRBV28; j_gene: TRBJ1-2; CDR3nt: TGTGCCAGCAGTGAGGTTTTCGCCTATGGCTACACCTTC; CDR3aa: CASSEVFAYGYTF
abundance: many; d_gene: -; v_gene: TRBV7-6; j_gene: TRBJ2-2; CDR3nt: TGTGCCAGCAGCTTAGCAGTCGGGGCCGGGGAGCTGTTTTTT; CDR3aa: CASSLAVGAGELFF
abundance: -; d_gene: -; v_gene: TRBV4-1; j_gene: TRBJ1-3; CDR3nt: TGCGCCAGCAGCCAAGCCGGGGCTGGAAACACCATATATTTT; CDR3aa: CASSQAGAGNTIYF
abundance: many; d_gene: TRBD1; v_gene: TRBV18; j_gene: TRBJ1-2; CDR3nt: TGTGCCAGCTCCCCTCCGTGGGACAGGGGGCGAGCTAACTATGGCTACACCTTC; CDR3aa: CASSPPWDRGRANYGYTF
abundance: many; d_gene: TRBD1; v_gene: TRBV12-3/TRBV12-4; j_gene: TRBJ2-1; CDR3nt: TGTGCCAGCAGTCTGACAGGGACGACCTACAATGAGCAGTTCTTC; CDR3aa: CASSLTGTTYNEQFF
abundance: many; d_gene: -; v_gene: TRBV29-1; j_gene: TRBJ2-7; CDR3nt: TGCAGCGTCACCCGGCCAGGCCGCTACGAGCAGTACTTC; CDR3aa: CSVTRPGRYEQYF